The source of this T cell receptor beta chain is a study of blood T cell repertoires in COVID-19. Study summary: Samples representing acute and convalescent COVID-19 were sourced from the United States, Italy and Spain. Nucleic acid was either cDNA or gDNA, and it came from T cells, B-cell-depleted T cells, or PBMCs.

The CDR3 runs 16 residues. Germline trimming cut 10 bases from V and 3 bases from J; bases unmatched to any gene: 12. The germline V gene encodes CDR1 MNHEY and CDR2 SMNVEV (reference sequence). Sequencing used immunoSEQ multiplex PCR; TCRdb keeps in-frame clones, though not all of them. The sample consists of 100,000 to 150,000 clones, 60% to 80% of them appearing once. Seattle cases were enrolled at active infection and followed longitudinally. The specimen sequenced was peripheral blood. This sequence joins TRBV27 and TRBJ1-3, with 10 nucleotides matching TRBD1. The origin of this receptor is a man aged 80 or over with COVID-19, enrolled during active disease. The CDR3 DNA is TGTGCCAACGGGACAGGGGATTACGGAGTTGGAAACACCATATATTTT. It codes for CANGTGDYGVGNTIYF.